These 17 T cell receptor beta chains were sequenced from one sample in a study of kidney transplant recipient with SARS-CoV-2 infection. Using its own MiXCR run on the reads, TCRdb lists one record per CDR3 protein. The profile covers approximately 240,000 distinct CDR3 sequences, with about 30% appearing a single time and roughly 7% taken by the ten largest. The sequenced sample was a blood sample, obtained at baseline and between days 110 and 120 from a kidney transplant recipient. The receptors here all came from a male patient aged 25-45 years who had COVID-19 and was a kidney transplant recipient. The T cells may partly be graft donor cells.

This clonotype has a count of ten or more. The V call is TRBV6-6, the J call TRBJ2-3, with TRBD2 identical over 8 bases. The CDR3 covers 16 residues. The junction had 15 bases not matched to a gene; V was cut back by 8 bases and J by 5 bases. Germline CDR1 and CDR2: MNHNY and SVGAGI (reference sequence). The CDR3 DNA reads TGTGCCAGCGTCCGGAATCAAGCGGGAGTGGTAGATACGCAGTATTTT. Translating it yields CASVRNQAGVVDTQYF.

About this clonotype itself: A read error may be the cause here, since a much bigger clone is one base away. This CDR3 reads CAGSPGTSEADTQYF. The CDR3 region has the DNA TGTGCCGGCAGCCCAGGGACTAGTGAGGCAGATACGCAGTATTTT. V is TRBV4-2 and J is TRBJ2-3, with 8 positions matching TRBD2. The CDR3 is made up of 15 amino acids. Per germline, CDR1 LGHNA and CDR2 YNFKEQ.

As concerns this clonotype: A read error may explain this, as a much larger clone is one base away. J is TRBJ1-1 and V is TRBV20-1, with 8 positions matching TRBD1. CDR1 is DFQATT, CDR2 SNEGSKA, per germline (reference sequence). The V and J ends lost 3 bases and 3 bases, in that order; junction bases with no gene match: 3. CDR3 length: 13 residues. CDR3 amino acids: CSASLDRDTEAFF. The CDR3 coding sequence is TGCAGTGCTAGCCTGGACAGGGACACTGAAGCTTTCTTT.

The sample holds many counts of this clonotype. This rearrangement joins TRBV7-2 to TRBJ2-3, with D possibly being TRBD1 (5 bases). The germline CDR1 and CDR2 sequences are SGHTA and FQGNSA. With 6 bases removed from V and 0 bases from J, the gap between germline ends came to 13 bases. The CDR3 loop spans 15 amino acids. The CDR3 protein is CASSQSRVSTDTQYF. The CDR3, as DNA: TGTGCCAGCAGTCAAAGCAGGGTCAGCACAGATACGCAGTATTTT.

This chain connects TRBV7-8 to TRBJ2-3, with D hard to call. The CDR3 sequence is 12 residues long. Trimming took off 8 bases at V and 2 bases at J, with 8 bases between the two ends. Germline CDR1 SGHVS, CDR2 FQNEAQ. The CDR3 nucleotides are TGTGCCAGCGCCCCCGCCACAGATACGCAGTATTTT. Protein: CASAPATDTQYF.

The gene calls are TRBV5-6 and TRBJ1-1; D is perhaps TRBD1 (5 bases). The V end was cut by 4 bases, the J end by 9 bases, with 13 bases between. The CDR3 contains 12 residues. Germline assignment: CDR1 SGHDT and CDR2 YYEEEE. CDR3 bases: TGTGCCAGCAGCAGGGGTGGAACTCAAGCTTTCTTT. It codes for CASSRGGTQAFF.

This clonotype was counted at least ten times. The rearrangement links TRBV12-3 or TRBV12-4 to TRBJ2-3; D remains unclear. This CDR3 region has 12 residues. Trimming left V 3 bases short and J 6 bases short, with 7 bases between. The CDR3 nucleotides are TGTGCCAGCAGTTTTAGGCGGGATACGCAGTATTTT. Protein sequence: CASSFRRDTQYF.

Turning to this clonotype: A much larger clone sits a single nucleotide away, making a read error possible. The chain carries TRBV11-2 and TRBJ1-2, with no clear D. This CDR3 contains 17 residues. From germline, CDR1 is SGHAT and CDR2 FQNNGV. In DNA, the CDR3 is TGTGCCAGCAGCTTAGTGAGAACAAGCAGAAAGACCTATAGCTACACCTTC. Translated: CASSLVRTSRKTYSYTF.

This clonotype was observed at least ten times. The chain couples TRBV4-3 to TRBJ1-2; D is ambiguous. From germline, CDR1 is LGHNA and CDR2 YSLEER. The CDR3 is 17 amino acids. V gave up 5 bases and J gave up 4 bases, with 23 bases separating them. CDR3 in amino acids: CASSYYIGRRKTYGYTF. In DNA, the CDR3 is TGCGCCAGCAGCTATTATATAGGACGTCGAAAGACCTATGGCTACACCTTC.

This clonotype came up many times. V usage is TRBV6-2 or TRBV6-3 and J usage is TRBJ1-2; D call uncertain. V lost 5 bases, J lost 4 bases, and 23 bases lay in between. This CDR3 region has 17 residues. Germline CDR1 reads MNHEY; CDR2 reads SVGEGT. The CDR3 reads CASSKCSCIGKTYGYTF. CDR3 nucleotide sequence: TGTGCCAGCAGTAAATGCTCCTGCATCGGAAAGACCTATGGCTACACCTTC.

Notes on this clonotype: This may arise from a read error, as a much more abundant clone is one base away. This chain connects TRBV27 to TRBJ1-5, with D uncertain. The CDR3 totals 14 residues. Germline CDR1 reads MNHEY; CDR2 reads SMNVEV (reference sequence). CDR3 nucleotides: TGTGCCAGCAGTTTCCGTAATAGCAATCAGCCCCACCATTTT. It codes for CASSFRNSNQPHHF.

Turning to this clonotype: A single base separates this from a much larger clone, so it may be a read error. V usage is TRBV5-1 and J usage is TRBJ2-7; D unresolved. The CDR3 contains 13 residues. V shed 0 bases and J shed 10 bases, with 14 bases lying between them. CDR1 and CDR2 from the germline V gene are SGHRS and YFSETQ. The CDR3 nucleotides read TGCGCCAGCAGCTTGGGAGTTCAAGAGGCCCAGTACTTC. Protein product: CASSLGVQEAQYF.

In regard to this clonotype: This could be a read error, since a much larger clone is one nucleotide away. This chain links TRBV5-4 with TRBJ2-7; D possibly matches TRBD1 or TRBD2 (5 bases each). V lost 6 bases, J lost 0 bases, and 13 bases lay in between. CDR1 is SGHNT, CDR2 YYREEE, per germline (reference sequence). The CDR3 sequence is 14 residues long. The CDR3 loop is CASTVVGGSYEQYF. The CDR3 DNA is TGTGCCAGCACCGTTGTTGGGGGCTCCTACGAGCAGTACTTC.

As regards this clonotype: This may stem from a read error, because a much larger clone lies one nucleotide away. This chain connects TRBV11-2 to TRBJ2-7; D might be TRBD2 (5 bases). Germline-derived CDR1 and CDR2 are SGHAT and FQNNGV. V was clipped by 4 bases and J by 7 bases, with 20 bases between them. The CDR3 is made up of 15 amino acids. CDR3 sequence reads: CASSSITDYPREQYF. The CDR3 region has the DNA TGTGCCAGCAGCTCTATTACAGACTACCCTAGAGAGCAGTACTTC.

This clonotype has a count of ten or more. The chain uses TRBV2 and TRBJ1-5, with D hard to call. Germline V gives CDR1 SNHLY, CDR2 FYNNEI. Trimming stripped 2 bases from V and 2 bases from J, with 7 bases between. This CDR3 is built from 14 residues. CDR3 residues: CASSEPGGNQPQHF. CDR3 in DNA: TGTGCCAGCAGTGAACCGGGCGGCAATCAGCCCCAGCATTTT.

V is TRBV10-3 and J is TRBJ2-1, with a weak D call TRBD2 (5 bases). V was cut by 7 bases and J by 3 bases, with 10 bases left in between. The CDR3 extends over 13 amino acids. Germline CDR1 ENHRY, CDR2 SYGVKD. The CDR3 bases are TGTGCCATCACGGGCGCGGGCTACAATGAGCAGTTCTTC. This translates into CAITGAGYNEQFF.

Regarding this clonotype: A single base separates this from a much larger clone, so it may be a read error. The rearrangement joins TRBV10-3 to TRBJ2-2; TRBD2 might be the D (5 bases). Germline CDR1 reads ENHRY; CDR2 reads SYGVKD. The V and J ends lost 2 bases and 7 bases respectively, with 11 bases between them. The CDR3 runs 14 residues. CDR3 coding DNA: TGTGCCATCAGTGAGGGACTTCACATCGGGGAGCTGTTTTTT. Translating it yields CAISEGLHIGELFF.